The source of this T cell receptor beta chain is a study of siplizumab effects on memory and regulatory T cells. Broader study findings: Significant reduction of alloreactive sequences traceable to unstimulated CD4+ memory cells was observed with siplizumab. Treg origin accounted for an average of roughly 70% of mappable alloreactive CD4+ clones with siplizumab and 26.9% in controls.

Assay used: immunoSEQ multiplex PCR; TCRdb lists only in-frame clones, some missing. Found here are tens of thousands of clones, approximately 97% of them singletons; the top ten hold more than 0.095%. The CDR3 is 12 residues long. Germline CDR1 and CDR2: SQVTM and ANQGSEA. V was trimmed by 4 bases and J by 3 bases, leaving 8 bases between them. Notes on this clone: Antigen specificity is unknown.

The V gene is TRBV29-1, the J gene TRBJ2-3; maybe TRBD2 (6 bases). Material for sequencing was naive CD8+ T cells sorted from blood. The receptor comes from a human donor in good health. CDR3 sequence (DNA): TGCAGCGTTGGTGGGGGGACAGATACGCAGTATTTT. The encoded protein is CSVGGGTDTQYF.